This TCR beta chain derives from a study of blood T cells in healthy people across ages. Looked up from germline, CDR1 is SGHNT and CDR2 is YENEEA. The V gene lost 3 bases and the J gene lost 5 bases, with 5 bases spanning the gap. The CDR3 sequence is 12 residues long. Combining a sample-barcoded 5' primer with a J-beta primer mix, a second PCR ran for about 7 to 11 cycles. Tags on each cDNA molecule came from a template-switch adaptor with 12 random nucleotides. TCRdb reanalysed the 5' RACE reads using MiXCR and keeps one entry per CDR3 protein. The data show approximately 1,700,000 distinct CDR3 sequences, 30% to 40% seen once.

Sequencing input: blood. This TCR was sampled from a human donor in good health. The gene calls are TRBV11-3 and TRBJ2-1; D remains ambiguous. The CDR3 coding sequence is TGTGCCAGCAGCTTGCCCCACAATGAGCAGTTCTTC. Protein: CASSLPHNEQFF.